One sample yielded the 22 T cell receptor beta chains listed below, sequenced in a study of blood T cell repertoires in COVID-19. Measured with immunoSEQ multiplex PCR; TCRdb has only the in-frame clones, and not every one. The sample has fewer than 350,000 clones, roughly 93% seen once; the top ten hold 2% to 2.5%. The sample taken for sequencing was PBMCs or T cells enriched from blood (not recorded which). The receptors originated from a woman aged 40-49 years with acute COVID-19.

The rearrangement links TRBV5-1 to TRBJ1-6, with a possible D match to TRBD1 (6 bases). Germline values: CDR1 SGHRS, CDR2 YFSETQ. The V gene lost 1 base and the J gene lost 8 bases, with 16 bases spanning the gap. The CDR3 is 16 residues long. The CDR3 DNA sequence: TGCGCCAGCAGCTTGATAGGGTCGCCAGGGGATTCACCCCTCCACTTT. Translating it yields CASSLIGSPGDSPLHF.

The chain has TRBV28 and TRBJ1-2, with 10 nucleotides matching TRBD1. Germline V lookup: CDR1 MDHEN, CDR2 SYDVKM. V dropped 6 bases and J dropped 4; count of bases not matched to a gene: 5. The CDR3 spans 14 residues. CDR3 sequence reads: CASRSGTGVYGYTF. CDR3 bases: TGTGCCAGCAGATCCGGGACAGGGGTCTATGGCTACACCTTC.

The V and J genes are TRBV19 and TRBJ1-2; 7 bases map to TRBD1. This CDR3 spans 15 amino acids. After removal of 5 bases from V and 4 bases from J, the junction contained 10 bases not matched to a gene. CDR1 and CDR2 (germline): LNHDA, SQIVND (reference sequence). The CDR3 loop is CASSVAGTAIYGYTF. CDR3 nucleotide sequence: TGTGCCAGTAGTGTCGCCGGGACAGCAATCTATGGCTACACCTTC.

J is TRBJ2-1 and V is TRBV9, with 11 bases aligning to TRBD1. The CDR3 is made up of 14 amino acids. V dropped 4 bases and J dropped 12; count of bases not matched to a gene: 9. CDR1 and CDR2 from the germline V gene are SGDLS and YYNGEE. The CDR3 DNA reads TGTGCCAGCAGCAGCGGGACAGGGGGGGTCGGGCAGTTCTTC. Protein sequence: CASSSGTGGVGQFF.

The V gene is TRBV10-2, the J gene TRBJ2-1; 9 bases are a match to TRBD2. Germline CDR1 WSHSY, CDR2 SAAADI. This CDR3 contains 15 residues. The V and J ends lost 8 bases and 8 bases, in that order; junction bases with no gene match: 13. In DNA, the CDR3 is TGCGCCAGCTCAGCACCCGGGACTAGCCTTGATGAGCAGTTCTTC. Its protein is CASSAPGTSLDEQFF.

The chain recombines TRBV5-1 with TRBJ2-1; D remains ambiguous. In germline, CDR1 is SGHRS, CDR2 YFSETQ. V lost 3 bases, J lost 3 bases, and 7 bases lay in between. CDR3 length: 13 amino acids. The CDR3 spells CASSSYSYNEQFF. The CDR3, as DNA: TGCGCCAGCAGCTCGTACAGCTACAATGAGCAGTTCTTC.

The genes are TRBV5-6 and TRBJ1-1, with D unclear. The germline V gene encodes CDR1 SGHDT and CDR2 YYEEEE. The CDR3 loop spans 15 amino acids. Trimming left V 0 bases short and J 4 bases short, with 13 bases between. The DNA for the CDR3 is TGTGCCAGCAGCTTGGGGCAGGCTCTTGGCACTGAAGCTTTCTTT. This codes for CASSLGQALGTEAFF.

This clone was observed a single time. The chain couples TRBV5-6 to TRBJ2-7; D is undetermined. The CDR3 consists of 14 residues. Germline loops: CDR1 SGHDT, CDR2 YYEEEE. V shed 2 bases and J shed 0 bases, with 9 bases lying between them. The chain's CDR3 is CASSFGSSSYEQYF. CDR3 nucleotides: TGTGCCAGCAGCTTCGGGTCCAGCTCCTACGAGCAGTACTTC.

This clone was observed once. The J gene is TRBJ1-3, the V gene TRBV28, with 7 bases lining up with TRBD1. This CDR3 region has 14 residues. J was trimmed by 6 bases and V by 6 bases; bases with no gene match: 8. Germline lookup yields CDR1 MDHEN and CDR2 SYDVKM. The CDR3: CASSVTGEANTIYF. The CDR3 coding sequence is TGTGCCAGCAGCGTCACAGGGGAGGCAAACACCATATATTTT.

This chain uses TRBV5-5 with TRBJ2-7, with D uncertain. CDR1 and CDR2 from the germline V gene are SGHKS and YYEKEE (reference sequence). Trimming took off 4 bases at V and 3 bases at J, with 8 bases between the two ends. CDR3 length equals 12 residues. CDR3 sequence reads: CASSLTIYEQYF. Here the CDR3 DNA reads TGTGCCAGCAGCCTCACAATCTACGAGCAGTACTTC.

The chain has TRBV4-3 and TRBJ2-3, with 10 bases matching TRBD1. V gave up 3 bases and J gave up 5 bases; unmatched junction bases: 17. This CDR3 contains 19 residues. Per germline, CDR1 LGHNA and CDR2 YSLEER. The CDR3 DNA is TGCGCCAGCAGCCATGGGGGACAGGGGCTCACGACGGGAAGAGATACGCAGTATTTT. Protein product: CASSHGGQGLTTGRDTQYF.

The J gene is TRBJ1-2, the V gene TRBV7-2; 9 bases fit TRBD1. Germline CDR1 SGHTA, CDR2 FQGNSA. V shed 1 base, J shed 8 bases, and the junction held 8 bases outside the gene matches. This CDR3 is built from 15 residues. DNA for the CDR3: TGTGCCAGCAGCTTAGTCTGGACAGGGGACGGGGGCTACACCTTC. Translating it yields CASSLVWTGDGGYTF.

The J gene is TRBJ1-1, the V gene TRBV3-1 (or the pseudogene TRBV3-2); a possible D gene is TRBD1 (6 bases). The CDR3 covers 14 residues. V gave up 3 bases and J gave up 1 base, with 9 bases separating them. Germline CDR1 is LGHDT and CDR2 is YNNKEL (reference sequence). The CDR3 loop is CASSHGQKNTEAFF. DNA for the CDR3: TGTGCCAGCAGCCACGGACAGAAGAACACTGAAGCTTTCTTT.

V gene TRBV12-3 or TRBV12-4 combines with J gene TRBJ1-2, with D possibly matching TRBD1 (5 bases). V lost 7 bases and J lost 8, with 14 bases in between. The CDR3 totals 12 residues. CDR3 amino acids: CASNLGGIGYTF. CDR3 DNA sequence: TGTGCCAGCAATCTGGGGGGAATCGGCTACACCTTC.

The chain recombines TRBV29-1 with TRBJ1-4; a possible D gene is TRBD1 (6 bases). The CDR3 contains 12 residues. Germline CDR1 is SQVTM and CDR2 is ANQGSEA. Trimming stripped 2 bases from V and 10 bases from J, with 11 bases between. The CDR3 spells CSVETPQGKLFF. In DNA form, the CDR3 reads TGCAGCGTTGAAACCCCACAGGGAAAACTGTTTTTT.

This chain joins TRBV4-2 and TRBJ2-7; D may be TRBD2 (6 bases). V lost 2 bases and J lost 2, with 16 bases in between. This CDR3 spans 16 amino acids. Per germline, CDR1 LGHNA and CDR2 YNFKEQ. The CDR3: CASSQYIAVPPYEQYF. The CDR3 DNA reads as TGTGCCAGCAGCCAATATATAGCGGTGCCCCCCTACGAGCAGTACTTC.

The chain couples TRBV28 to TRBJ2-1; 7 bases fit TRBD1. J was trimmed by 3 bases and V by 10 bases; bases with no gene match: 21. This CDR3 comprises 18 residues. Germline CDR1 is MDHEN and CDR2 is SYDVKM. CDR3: CATPLRKLGQKIYNEQFF. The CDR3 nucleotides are TGTGCCACCCCTCTGCGGAAACTGGGACAGAAAATCTACAATGAGCAGTTCTTC.

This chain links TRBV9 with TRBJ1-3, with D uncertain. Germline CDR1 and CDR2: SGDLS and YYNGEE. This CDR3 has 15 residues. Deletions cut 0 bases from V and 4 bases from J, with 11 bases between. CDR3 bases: TGTGCCAGCAGCGTAGGTTCAGGTGGAGGAAACACCATATATTTT. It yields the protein CASSVGSGGGNTIYF.

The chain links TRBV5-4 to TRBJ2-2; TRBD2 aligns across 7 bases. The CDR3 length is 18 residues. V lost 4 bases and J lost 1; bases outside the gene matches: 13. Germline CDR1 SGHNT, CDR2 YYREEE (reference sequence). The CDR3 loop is CASSRRLASNLNTGELFF. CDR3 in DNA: TGTGCCAGCAGCCGCCGACTAGCCTCCAATTTGAACACCGGGGAGCTGTTTTTT.

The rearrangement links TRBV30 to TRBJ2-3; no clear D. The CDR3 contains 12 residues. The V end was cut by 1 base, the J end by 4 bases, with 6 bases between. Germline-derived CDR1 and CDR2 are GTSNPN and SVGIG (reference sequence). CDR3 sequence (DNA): TGTGCCTGGAGTGCCGGAGCAGATACGCAGTATTTT. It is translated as CAWSAGADTQYF.

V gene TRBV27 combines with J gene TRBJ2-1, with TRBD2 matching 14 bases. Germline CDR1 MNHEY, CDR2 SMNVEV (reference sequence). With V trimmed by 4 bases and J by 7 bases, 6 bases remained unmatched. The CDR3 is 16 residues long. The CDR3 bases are TGTGCCAGCAGTTCACGACTAGCGGGAGGGCCGAATGAGCAGTTCTTC. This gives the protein CASSSRLAGGPNEQFF.

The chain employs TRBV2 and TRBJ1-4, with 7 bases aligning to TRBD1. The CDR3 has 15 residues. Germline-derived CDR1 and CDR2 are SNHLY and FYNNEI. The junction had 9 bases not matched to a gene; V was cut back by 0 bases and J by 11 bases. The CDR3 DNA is TGTGCCAGCAGTGAAGCTCGGGCAGGGGGGAGGAAACTGTTTTTT. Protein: CASSEARAGGRKLFF.